This record covers a single T cell receptor (beta chain). The antigen this receptor binds is unknown. It has no much larger one-base neighbor in the sample; base qualities were not kept. The data were obtained in a study of T cell responses to AZD1222 COVID-19 vaccine (dated by TCRdb to the early 2020s). For context, the study as a whole: AZD1222 recipients whose second dose came at about 4 weeks and those whose second dose came at about 12 weeks were combined into one group, since spike-specific TCR depth and breadth did not differ between the two schedules. TCR sequencing covered 233 trial participants: roughly 200 given two doses of AZD1222 and 26 given two doses of MenACWY control vaccine. Enrollment into the trials was organized by age into subgroups of 18-55, 56-69 and 70-plus years, and those subgroups contained roughly 150, 30 and 60 TCR-sequenced participants, respectively.

Explained via the paper, the time point label denotes: baseline before first vaccination. Vaccinee samples came from UK trials COV001 and COV002, including a single-blind randomized controlled phase 2/3 trial of AZD1222 (ChAdOx1 nCoV-19) in healthy adults. For TCRbeta chain sequencing, PBMC samples from trial participants were taken at day 0 and at day 28 after the second dose. Results the study describes overall, beyond this receptor: After two AZD1222 doses, spike-specific TCR breadth and depth were significantly higher than at day 0 and than in MenACWY recipients. The whole spike protein was spanned by vaccine-associated CD4 TCRs, and dominant responses were seen in regions 160-218 and 743-854. Because no day 14 peak-response samples were available, the repertoires could be characterized only after the peak T cell response. Participants were mostly white British, with more females than males. The authors suggested clonal diversity may have been underestimated. Reportedly, close to half of the unique spike-specific TCRs recognized epitopes lying outside the regions that are mutated in the B.1.351 and B.1.1.7 variants. Conclusions about previously exposed vaccinees were limited because only six AZD1222 recipients were SARS-CoV-2 seropositive at baseline. The 56-69-year group was small, and its depth increase did not reach significance, likely because of low power.

V is cut by 7 bases and J by 5 bases, and the space between the germline ends is 14 bases. Counted from cysteine to phenylalanine, this CDR3 has 13 amino acids. Only the CDR3 DNA is retained, 39 bases long and in frame from the first base. From the germline V gene (reference sequence), CDR1 is MNHNY and CDR2 is SVGAGI. The CDR3 regions of human TCRbeta chains were analyzed by immunosequencing. The authors' pipeline ran thus. TCRs in the repertoires were compared against a reference library of SARS-CoV-2-specific TCRs that had been generated with the MIRA antigen-specificity platform. Breadth was defined as the fraction of unique TCRs that were SARS-CoV-2-associated, and depth was defined as the fraction of total T cells that were SARS-CoV-2-associated. Using the MIRA data, every spike-specific TCR was mapped to the spike region that the TCR reacted to and assigned to either a CD4 or a CD8 class. Log10-transformed breadth and depth values were compared by one-way ANOVA with Sidak's multiple comparisons tests. TCRdb re-hosts the immuneACCESS table, in-frame sequences only. Its copies lack some clones; in the studies checked, an unresolved V gene accounts for under half of them, and the cause for the rest is not known. For V, J and clone size, that table is used; D and trimming come from the DNA. This sample has about 150,000 clones in its table, and 70% to 90% of those were observed once. Together, the top ten hold 8% of the sample.

Rearrangement joined TRBV6-6 to TRBJ1-1; no D gene is confidently identified. The TCR originated in an adult in good health. Sequencing used peripheral blood, obtained on day 0 of AZD1222 vaccination. The sequence in DNA is TGTGCCAGCACTGGAAGTACTAGGACTGAAGCTTTCTTT. Protein translation: CASTGSTRTEAFF.